A single sample is the source of the 24 T cell receptor beta chains below, sequenced in a study of T-cell memory formation after mild COVID-19. TCRdb used MiXCR to reprocess the 5' RACE reads, holding one entry per CDR3 protein. The table has 550,000 to 700,000 distinct CDR3 sequences, around 15% seen once; the top ten hold about 8.6%. The sample was PBMCs or a T cell subset sorted from them (not recorded which). The receptors stem from an adult woman who had mild COVID-19 (a few samples of this study predate the infection). Cell type and time point are not known.

This clonotype has only a few counts. V gene TRBV28 combines with J gene TRBJ1-1, with 11 bases that match TRBD1. The CDR3 is 17 residues long. Unmatched junction bases numbered 10, after V lost 6 bases and J lost 1 base. Germline CDR1 MDHEN, CDR2 SYDVKM. In DNA form, the CDR3 reads TGTGCCAGCAGCTTTTTCGGGACAGGGGGAGCGAACACTGAAGCTTTCTTT. It encodes CASSFFGTGGANTEAFF.

The J gene is TRBJ1-5, the V gene TRBV29-1, with D maybe TRBD1 (5 bases). There are 12 residues in the CDR3. Trimming shortened V by 4 bases and J by 4 bases, and 8 bases separated the two germline ends. The germline CDR1 and CDR2 sequences are SQVTM and ANQGSEA. The CDR3 nucleotides read TGCAGCGTTGTAGAGGGGAATCAGCCCCAGCATTTT. Translating it yields CSVVEGNQPQHF.

This clonotype was seen only a few times. The chain couples TRBV19 to TRBJ2-4; D is tentatively TRBD1 or TRBD2 (5 bases each). The V end lost 5 bases, the J end lost 5 bases, and 13 bases lay between the germline ends. The length of the CDR3 is 14 residues. Germline CDR1 is LNHDA and CDR2 is SQIVND (reference sequence). The CDR3 DNA sequence: TGTGCCAGTAGTCTAACCGGGACCCAAAACATTCAGTACTTC. It yields the protein CASSLTGTQNIQYF.

This clonotype was seen only a few times. The chain carries TRBV2 and TRBJ2-3; D is unclear. Germline V CDR1 and CDR2: SNHLY, FYNNEI. The V end lost 3 bases, the J end lost 2 bases, and 12 bases lay between the germline ends. CDR3 length equals 15 residues. For the CDR3, the DNA is TGTGCCAGCAGTGATGCTCAAGCTGCCACAGATACGCAGTATTTT. Residues: CASSDAQAATDTQYF.

The chain carries TRBV5-1 and TRBJ2-4; D perhaps matches TRBD1 (6 bases). The CDR3 totals 13 residues. Trimming removed 4 bases from V and 9 bases from J, with 14 bases in between. CDR1 and CDR2 (germline): SGHRS, YFSETQ. The CDR3 sequence: CASSQDSKGIQYF. CDR3 sequence (DNA): TGCGCCAGCAGCCAGGACAGTAAGGGCATTCAGTACTTC.

The V and J genes are TRBV7-9 and TRBJ2-3, with TRBD2 identical over 12 bases. The CDR3 runs 17 residues. The ends lost 5 bases at V and 4 bases at J; junction bases unmatched: 10. Germline loops: CDR1 SEHNR, CDR2 FQNEAQ (reference sequence). CDR3 sequence reads: CASSPLTSGSVPDTQYF. The CDR3 DNA follows: TGTGCCAGCAGCCCCCTGACTAGCGGGAGTGTGCCAGATACGCAGTATTTT.

The gene calls are TRBV29-1 and TRBJ1-2, with 8 nucleotides matching TRBD1. V was pared by 6 bases and J by 6 bases, with 9 bases of the junction left unmatched. This CDR3 is 13 amino acids long. Germline V gives CDR1 SQVTM, CDR2 ANQGSEA. The DNA for the CDR3 is TGCAGCGTAACCGACAGGGGTAGCAATGGCTACACCTTC. This sequence encodes CSVTDRGSNGYTF.

The chain is built from TRBV30 and TRBJ2-7; 8 nucleotides align to TRBD1. Germline loops: CDR1 GTSNPN, CDR2 SVGIG (reference sequence). Losses at the gene ends were 0 bases for V and 6 bases for J; bases not matched to a gene: 7. This CDR3 has 14 amino acids. As DNA, the CDR3 is TGTGCCTGGAGTGTTGGGGGACAGGCCCGCGAGCAGTACTTC. This translates into CAWSVGGQAREQYF. The variable domain in full, with the rest retrieved from reference TRBV30 and TRBJ2-7, is SQTIHQWPATLVQPVGSPLSLECTVEGTSNPNLYWYRQAAGRGLQLLFYSVGIGQISSEVPQNLSASRPQDRQFILSSKKLLLSDSGFYLCAWSVGGQAREQYFGPGTRLTVT.

The rearrangement joins TRBV5-1 to TRBJ2-1; D is possibly TRBD1 (5 bases). The CDR3 runs to 15 residues. V lost 0 bases and J lost 8, with 15 bases in between. CDR1 is SGHRS and CDR2 is YFSETQ in the germline V gene. CDR3 in DNA: TGCGCCAGCAGCTTGGAGAAACAGGAGATCGATGAGCAGTTCTTC. This encodes CASSLEKQEIDEQFF. Full variable domain (missing parts from reference TRBV5-1 and TRBJ2-1): KAGVTQTPRYLIKTRGQQVTLSCSPISGHRSVSWYQQTPGQGLQFLFEYFSETQRNKGNFPGRFSGRQFSNSRSEMNVSTLELGDSALYLCASSLEKQEIDEQFFGPGTRLTVL.

This clonotype has a handful of counts. The chain carries TRBV2 and TRBJ1-1; D is possibly TRBD1 (6 bases). The CDR3 runs 15 residues. Germline V lookup: CDR1 SNHLY, CDR2 FYNNEI. V lost 6 bases and J 1 base, leaving 15 bases between the germline ends. The CDR3 sequence is CASSAGQLENTEAFF. In DNA, the CDR3 is TGTGCCAGCAGCGCCGGACAGCTGGAGAACACTGAAGCTTTCTTT.

This clonotype was counted a few times. The chain combines TRBV4-1 with TRBJ2-5; perhaps TRBD2 as D (5 bases). CDR1 is MGHRA and CDR2 is YSYEKL in the germline V gene. V gave up 4 bases and J gave up 3 bases, with 12 bases separating them. This CDR3 spans 14 amino acids. CDR3 region: CASSPAGMEETQYF. CDR3 nucleotide sequence: TGCGCCAGCAGCCCCGCCGGGATGGAAGAGACCCAGTACTTC.

This clonotype was picked up a small number of times. The chain has TRBV7-2 and TRBJ1-1; TRBD1 aligns across 7 bases. The germline CDR1 and CDR2 sequences are SGHTA and FQGNSA. The CDR3 has 16 amino acids. With 3 bases clipped from V and 1 base from J, the junction kept 8 bases outside the gene matches. The CDR3 reads CASSFSPTGRNTEAFF. CDR3 sequence (DNA): TGTGCCAGCAGCTTCAGCCCGACAGGGAGGAACACTGAAGCTTTCTTT.

The chain uses TRBV7-8 and TRBJ2-5, with a tentative D call TRBD2 (5 bases). Trimming cost V 4 bases and J 4 bases, with 16 bases left between them. In germline, CDR1 is SGHVS, CDR2 FQNEAQ. The CDR3 spans 15 residues. CDR3 DNA: TGTGCCAGCAGCTCTAATAACGAGGGTTCAGAGACCCAGTACTTC. It specifies CASSSNNEGSETQYF.

The chain is built from TRBV9 and TRBJ1-5, with a possible D match to TRBD1 (6 bases). Trimming shortened V by 5 bases and J by 5 bases, and 11 bases separated the two germline ends. Looked up from germline, CDR1 is SGDLS and CDR2 is YYNGEE. The length of the CDR3 is 13 residues. The CDR3 loop reads CASSQGTYQPQHF. CDR3 bases: TGTGCCAGCAGTCAGGGGACCTATCAGCCCCAGCATTTT.

The gene calls are TRBV5-1 and TRBJ1-4; D gene unclear. Germline V lookup: CDR1 SGHRS, CDR2 YFSETQ. The CDR3 is 15 amino acids. Between the trimmed V and J ends, which lost 5 bases and 7 bases, there was a span of 18 bases. In DNA, the CDR3 is TGCGCCAGCAGATTATCATCGGACCGATCTGAAAAACTGTTTTTT. Translation gives CASRLSSDRSEKLFF.

In its sample, this clonotype was seen a few times. The J gene is TRBJ2-1, the V gene TRBV12-5, with D tentatively TRBD2 (5 bases). Germline V CDR1 and CDR2: LGHNT, FRNRAP. The CDR3 has 14 residues. V dropped 3 bases and J dropped 2 bases, with 8 bases sitting between them. The CDR3 reads CASGFFGAYNEQFF. CDR3 in DNA: TGTGCTAGTGGTTTCTTCGGGGCCTACAATGAGCAGTTCTTC. Full variable domain (outside the CDR3, taken from reference TRBV12-5 and TRBJ2-1): DARVTQTPRHKVTEMGQEVTMRCQPILGHNTVFWYRQTMMQGLELLAYFRNRAPLDDSGMPKDRFSAEMPDATLATLKIQPSEPRDSAVYFCASGFFGAYNEQFFGPGTRLTVL.

J is TRBJ2-7 and V is TRBV24-1, with 8 nucleotides matching TRBD1. CDR3 length: 17 residues. Germline CDR1 is KGHDR and CDR2 is SFDVKD. The V segment lost 3 bases and the J segment 0 bases; nucleotides outside the gene matches: 9. CDR3 in DNA: TGTGCCACCAGTGATCCCTCCGGGACAGGAAGCTCCTACGAGCAGTACTTC. Residues: CATSDPSGTGSSYEQYF.

V and J are TRBV12-3 or TRBV12-4 and TRBJ1-2; the D is unclear. There are 15 residues in the CDR3. V lost 1 base, J lost 4 bases, and 13 bases lay in between. In DNA form, the CDR3 reads TGTGCCAGCAGTTTAGGGCCCCTCGAGGCCTATGGCTACACCTTC. Translating it yields CASSLGPLEAYGYTF.

The rearrangement joins TRBV7-9 to TRBJ2-2; D may be TRBD1 or TRBD2 (5 bases each). CDR1 SEHNR and CDR2 FQNEAQ come from the germline V gene (reference sequence). CDR3 length: 17 amino acids. The germline V and J ends were trimmed by 5 bases and 3 bases, with 19 bases remaining between them. In DNA, the CDR3 is TGTGCCAGCAGCCATCCGGGGCTTTCGAGGGACACCGGGGAGCTGTTTTTT. It specifies CASSHPGLSRDTGELFF.

In this sample, this clonotype turned up a few times. The chain is built from TRBV7-9 and TRBJ2-7; unclear D gene. Trimming left V 4 bases short and J 5 bases short, with 12 bases between. This CDR3 spans 13 amino acids. Germline assignment: CDR1 SEHNR and CDR2 FQNEAQ (reference sequence). CDR3 residues: CASSSEKPNEQYF. The CDR3 DNA reads as TGTGCCAGCAGCTCAGAAAAGCCTAACGAGCAGTACTTC.

In its sample, this clonotype was seen a few times. The chain couples TRBV20-1 to TRBJ1-5; TRBD1 might be the D (5 bases). V shed 1 base and J shed 6 bases, with 13 bases lying between them. The CDR3 is 14 amino acids. Looked up from germline, CDR1 is DFQATT and CDR2 is SNEGSKA (reference sequence). CDR3 in amino acids: CSARGGTARQPQHF. In nucleotides, the CDR3 is TGCAGTGCTAGAGGGGGGACCGCCCGTCAGCCCCAGCATTTT.

V is TRBV7-2 and J is TRBJ2-3, with TRBD2 identical over 9 bases. CDR1 SGHTA and CDR2 FQGNSA come from the germline V gene. CDR3 length: 19 residues. V trimming: 2 bases; J trimming: 0 bases; junction bases outside the gene matches: 12. The CDR3 nucleotides are TGTGCCAGCAGCTTATGGGGGCGGGAGGGCCCTAAAAGCACAGATACGCAGTATTTT. Translation: CASSLWGREGPKSTDTQYF.

This clonotype was seen more than once but under ten times. The chain links TRBV7-8 to TRBJ2-7; D not resolved. This CDR3 is built from 16 residues. The V and J ends lost 4 bases and 0 bases respectively, with 16 bases between them. Germline assignment: CDR1 SGHVS and CDR2 FQNEAQ. The CDR3 nucleotides are TGTGCCAGCAGCTCCTACAGCCAGATGAGCTCCTACGAGCAGTACTTC. Amino acid sequence: CASSSYSQMSSYEQYF.

The chain recombines TRBV12-3 or TRBV12-4 with TRBJ2-1; D call uncertain. CDR3 length: 13 residues. V lost 5 bases and J 7 bases, leaving 12 bases between the germline ends. The CDR3 region has the DNA TGTGCCAGCAGTAGGCTAGTTGGTAATGAGCAGTTCTTC. It codes for CASSRLVGNEQFF.